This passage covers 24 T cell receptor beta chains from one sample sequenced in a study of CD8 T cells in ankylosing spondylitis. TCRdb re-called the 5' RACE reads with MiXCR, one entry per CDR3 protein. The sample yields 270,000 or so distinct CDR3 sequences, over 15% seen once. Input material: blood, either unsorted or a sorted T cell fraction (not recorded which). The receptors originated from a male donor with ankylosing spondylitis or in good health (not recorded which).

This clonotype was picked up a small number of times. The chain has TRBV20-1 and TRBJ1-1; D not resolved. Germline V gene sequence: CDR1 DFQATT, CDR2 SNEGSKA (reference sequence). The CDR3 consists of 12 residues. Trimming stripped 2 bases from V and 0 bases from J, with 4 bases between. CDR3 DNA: TGCAGTGCTAGACCGGTGAACACTGAAGCTTTCTTT. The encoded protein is CSARPVNTEAFF.

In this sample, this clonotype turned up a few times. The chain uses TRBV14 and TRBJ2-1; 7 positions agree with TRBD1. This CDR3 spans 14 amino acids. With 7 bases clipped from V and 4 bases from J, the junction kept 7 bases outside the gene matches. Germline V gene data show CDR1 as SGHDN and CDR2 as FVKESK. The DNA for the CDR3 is TGTGCCAGCAAAGGACAGGCCTATTACAATGAGCAGTTCTTC. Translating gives CASKGQAYYNEQFF.

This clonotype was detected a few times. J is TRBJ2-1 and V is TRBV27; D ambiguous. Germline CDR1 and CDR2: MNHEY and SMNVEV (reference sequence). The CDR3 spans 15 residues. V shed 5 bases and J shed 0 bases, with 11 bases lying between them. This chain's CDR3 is CASSHYKSSYNEQFF. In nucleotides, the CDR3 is TGTGCCAGCAGTCATTACAAAAGCTCCTACAATGAGCAGTTCTTC.

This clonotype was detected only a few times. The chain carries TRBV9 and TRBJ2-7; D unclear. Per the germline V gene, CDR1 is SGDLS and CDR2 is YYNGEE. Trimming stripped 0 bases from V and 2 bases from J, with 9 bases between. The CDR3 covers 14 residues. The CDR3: CASSVALDTYEQYF. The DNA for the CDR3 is TGTGCCAGCAGCGTAGCCCTCGACACCTACGAGCAGTACTTC.

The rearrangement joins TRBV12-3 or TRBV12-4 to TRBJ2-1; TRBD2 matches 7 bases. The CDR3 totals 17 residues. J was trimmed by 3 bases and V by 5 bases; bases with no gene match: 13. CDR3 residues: CASSLLSVASGYNEQFF. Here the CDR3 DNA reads TGTGCCAGCAGTCTACTATCCGTAGCTAGCGGCTACAATGAGCAGTTCTTC.

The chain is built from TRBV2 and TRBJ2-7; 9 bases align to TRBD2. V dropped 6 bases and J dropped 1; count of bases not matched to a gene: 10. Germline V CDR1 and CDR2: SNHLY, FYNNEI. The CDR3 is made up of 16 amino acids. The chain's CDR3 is CASSPYIAGASYEQYF. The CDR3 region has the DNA TGTGCCAGCAGCCCCTACATAGCGGGAGCGTCCTACGAGCAGTACTTC.

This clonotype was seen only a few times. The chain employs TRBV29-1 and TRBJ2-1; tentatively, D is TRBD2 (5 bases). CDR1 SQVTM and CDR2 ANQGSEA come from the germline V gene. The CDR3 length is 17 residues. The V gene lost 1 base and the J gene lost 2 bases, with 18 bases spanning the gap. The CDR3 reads CSVEGATLDLTYNEQFF. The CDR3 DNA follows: TGCAGCGTTGAAGGAGCGACACTAGACCTTACCTACAATGAGCAGTTCTTC.

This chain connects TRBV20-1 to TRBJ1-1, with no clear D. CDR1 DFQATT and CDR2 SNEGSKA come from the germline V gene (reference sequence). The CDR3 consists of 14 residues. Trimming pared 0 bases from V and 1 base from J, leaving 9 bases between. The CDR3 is CSARDPDGNTEAFF. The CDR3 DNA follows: TGCAGTGCTAGAGATCCGGACGGGAACACTGAAGCTTTCTTT.

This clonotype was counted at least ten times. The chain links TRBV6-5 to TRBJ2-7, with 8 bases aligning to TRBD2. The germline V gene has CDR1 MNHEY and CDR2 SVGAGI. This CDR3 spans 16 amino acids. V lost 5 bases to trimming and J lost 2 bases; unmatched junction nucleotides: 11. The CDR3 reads CASSIPAGVATYEQYF. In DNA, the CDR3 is TGTGCCAGCAGTATACCAGCGGGAGTCGCCACCTACGAGCAGTACTTC.

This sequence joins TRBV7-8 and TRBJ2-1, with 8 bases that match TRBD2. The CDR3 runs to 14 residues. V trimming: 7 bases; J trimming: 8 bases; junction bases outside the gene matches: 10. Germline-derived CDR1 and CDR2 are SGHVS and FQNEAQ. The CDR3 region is CASNERENEHEQFF. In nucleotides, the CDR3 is TGTGCCAGCAACGAGCGGGAGAATGAGCATGAGCAGTTCTTC.

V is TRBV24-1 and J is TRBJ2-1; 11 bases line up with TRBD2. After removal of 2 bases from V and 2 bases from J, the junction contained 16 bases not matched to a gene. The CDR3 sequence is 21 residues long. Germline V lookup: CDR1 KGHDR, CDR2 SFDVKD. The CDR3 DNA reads TGTGCCACCAGTGATTCACGAAGACTAGCGGGAAAAGGAGGGACCTACAATGAGCAGTTCTTC. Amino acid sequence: CATSDSRRLAGKGGTYNEQFF.

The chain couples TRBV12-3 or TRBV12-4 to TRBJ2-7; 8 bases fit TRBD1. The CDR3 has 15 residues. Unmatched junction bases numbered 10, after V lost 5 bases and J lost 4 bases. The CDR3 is CASSPGGAWTYEQYF. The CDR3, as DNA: TGTGCCAGCAGTCCAGGGGGCGCGTGGACTTACGAGCAGTACTTC.

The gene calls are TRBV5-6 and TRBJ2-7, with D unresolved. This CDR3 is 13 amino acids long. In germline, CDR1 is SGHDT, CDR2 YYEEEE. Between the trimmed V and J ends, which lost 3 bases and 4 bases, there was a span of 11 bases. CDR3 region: CASSSLLGYEQYF. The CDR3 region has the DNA TGTGCCAGCAGCTCCTTGCTGGGGTACGAGCAGTACTTC. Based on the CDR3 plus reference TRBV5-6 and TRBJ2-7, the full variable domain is DAGVTQSPTHLIKTRGQQVTLRCSPKSGHDTVSWYQQALGQGPQFIFQYYEEEERQRGNFPDRFSGHQFPNYSSELNVNALLLGDSALYLCASSSLLGYEQYFGPGTRLTVT.

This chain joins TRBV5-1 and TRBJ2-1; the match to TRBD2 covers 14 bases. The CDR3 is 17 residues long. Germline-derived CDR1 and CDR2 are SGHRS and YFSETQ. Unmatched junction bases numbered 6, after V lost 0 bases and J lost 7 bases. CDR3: CASSLGTGTSGSNEQFF. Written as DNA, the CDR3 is TGCGCCAGCAGCTTGGGCACCGGGACTAGCGGGAGTAATGAGCAGTTCTTC.

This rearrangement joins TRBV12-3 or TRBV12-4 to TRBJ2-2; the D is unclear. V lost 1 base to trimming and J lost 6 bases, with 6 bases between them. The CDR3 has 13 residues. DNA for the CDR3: TGTGCCAGCAGTTTAGACCCACCCGGGGAGCTGTTTTTT. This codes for CASSLDPPGELFF.

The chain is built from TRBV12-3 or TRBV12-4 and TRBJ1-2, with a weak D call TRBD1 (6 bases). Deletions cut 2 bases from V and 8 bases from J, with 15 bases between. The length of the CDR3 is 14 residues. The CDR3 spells CASSLYGGARGYTF. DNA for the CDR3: TGTGCCAGCAGTTTATATGGGGGGGCAAGGGGCTACACCTTC.

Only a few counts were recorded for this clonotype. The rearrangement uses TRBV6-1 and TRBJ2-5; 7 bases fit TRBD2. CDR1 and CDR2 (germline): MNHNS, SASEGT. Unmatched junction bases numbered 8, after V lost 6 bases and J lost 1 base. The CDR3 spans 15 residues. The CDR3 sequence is CASRTSGTGQETQYF. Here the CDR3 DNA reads TGTGCCAGCAGGACCAGCGGGACGGGCCAAGAGACCCAGTACTTC.

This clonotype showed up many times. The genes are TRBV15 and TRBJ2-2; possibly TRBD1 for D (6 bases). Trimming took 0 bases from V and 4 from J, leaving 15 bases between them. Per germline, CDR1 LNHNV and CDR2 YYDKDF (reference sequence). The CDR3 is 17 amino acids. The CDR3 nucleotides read TGTGCCACCAGCAGAGAAGGGACAACCCCGTCCACCGGGGAGCTGTTTTTT. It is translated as CATSREGTTPSTGELFF.

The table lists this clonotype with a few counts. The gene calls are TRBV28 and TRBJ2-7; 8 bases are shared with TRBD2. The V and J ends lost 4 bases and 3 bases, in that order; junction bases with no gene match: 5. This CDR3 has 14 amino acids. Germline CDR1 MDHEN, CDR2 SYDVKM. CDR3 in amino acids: CASSSPGGSYEQYF. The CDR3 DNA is TGTGCCAGCAGTTCTCCGGGGGGGAGCTACGAGCAGTACTTC.

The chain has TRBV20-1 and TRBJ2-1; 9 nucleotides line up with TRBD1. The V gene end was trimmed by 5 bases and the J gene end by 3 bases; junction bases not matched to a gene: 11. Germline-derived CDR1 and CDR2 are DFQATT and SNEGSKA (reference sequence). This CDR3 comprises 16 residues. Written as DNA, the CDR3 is TGCAGTGCTGGCGGTCCACAGGGGGCGGTCTACAATGAGCAGTTCTTC. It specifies CSAGGPQGAVYNEQFF.

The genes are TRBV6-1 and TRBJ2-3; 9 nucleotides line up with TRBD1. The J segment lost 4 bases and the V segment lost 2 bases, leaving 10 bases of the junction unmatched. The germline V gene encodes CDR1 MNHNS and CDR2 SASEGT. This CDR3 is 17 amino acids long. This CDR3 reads CASSESPGQGSPDTQYF. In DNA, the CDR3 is TGTGCCAGCAGTGAATCCCCGGGACAGGGATCCCCAGATACGCAGTATTTT.

The CDR3 protein is CASSEVTGGTQYF. DNA of the CDR3: TGTGCCAGCAGCGAAGTCACGGGTGGGACCCAGTACTTC. J is TRBJ2-5 and V is TRBV7-2, with no clear D. Per the germline V gene, CDR1 is SGHTA and CDR2 is FQGNSA. Trimming took 5 bases from V and 7 from J, leaving 14 bases between them. CDR3 length: 13 residues. Full variable domain (outside the CDR3, taken from reference TRBV7-2 and TRBJ2-5): GAGVSQSPSNKVTEKGKDVELRCDPISGHTALYWYRQSLGQGLEFLIYFQGNSAPDKSGLPSDRFSAERTGGSVSTLTIQRTQQEDSAVYLCASSEVTGGTQYFGPGTRLLVL.

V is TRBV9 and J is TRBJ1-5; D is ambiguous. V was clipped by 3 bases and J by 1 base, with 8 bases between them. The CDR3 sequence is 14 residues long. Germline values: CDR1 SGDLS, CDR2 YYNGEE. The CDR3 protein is CASSETVSNQPQHF. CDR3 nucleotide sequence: TGTGCCAGCAGCGAGACGGTAAGCAATCAGCCCCAGCATTTT.

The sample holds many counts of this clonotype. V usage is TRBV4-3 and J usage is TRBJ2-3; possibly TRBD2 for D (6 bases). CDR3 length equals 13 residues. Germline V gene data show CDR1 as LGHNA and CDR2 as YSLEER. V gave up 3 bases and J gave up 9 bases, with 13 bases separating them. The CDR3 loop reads CASSHPPGVTQYF. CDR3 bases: TGCGCCAGCAGCCACCCCCCGGGGGTCACGCAGTATTTT.